These 29 T cell receptor beta chains share one sample of origin, sequenced in a study of T cells in narcolepsy. Profiling relied on immunoSEQ multiplex PCR, and the TCRdb table lists in-frame clones only, not all of them. The table includes tens of thousands of clones, about nine tenths detected once. Sequenced material: CD45RA- memory CD4+ T cells from PBMCs. Receptors originate from a human donor with narcolepsy.

V is TRBV18 and J is TRBJ2-3; no clear D. Trimming left V 5 bases short and J 6 bases short, with 3 bases between. Germline values: CDR1 KGHSH, CDR2 LQKENI. The CDR3 loop spans 10 amino acids. In DNA, the CDR3 is TGTGCCAGCTCAACCGATACGCAGTATTTT. It yields the protein CASSTDTQYF.

The chain links TRBV11-2 to TRBJ1-2; 8 bases align to TRBD1. V shed 5 bases and J 3 bases; nucleotides not matched to a gene: 2. Germline lookup yields CDR1 SGHAT and CDR2 FQNNGV. There are 13 residues in the CDR3. CDR3 region: CASSPDRDYGYTF. For the CDR3, the DNA is TGTGCCAGCAGCCCGGACAGGGACTATGGCTACACCTTC.

This clone came up once. The CDR3 DNA follows: TGTGCCAGCAGCGAGACCGGGACTAGCAATGAGCAGTTCTTC. This translates into CASSETGTSNEQFF. The rearrangement links TRBV9 to TRBJ2-1; 8 nucleotides match TRBD2. The CDR3 has 14 residues. Per germline, CDR1 SGDLS and CDR2 YYNGEE. V gave up 3 bases and J gave up 6 bases; unmatched junction bases: 5. Variable domain in full (rest from reference TRBV9 and TRBJ2-1): DSGVTQTPKHLITATGQRVTLRCSPRSGDLSVYWYQQSLDQGLQFLIQYYNGEERAKGNILERFSAQQFPDLHSELNLSSLELGDSALYFCASSETGTSNEQFFGPGTRLTVL.

The gene calls are TRBV5-1 and TRBJ1-5; D not resolved. Trimming pared 0 bases from V and 6 bases from J, leaving 10 bases between. Germline CDR1 is SGHRS and CDR2 is YFSETQ. CDR3 size: 14 residues. The DNA of the CDR3 is TGCGCCAGCAGCTTGGGAGGGATAAGTCAGCCCCAGCATTTT. Protein sequence: CASSLGGISQPQHF.

This clone was picked up one time. J is TRBJ2-3 and V is TRBV5-4; D unclear. Germline CDR1 and CDR2: SGHNT and YYREEE (reference sequence). The CDR3 has 13 amino acids. V lost 0 bases and J lost 5, with 7 bases in between. The CDR3 loop is CASSLVTEDTQYF. CDR3 in DNA: TGTGCCAGCAGCTTGGTGACGGAAGATACGCAGTATTTT.

This clone was seen only once. The chain recombines TRBV5-6 with TRBJ1-5; 8 nucleotides align to TRBD1. J was trimmed by 6 bases and V by 6 bases; bases with no gene match: 8. Germline CDR1 and CDR2: SGHDT and YYEEEE. The CDR3 extends over 14 amino acids. CDR3 sequence: CASTEQGTGQPQHF. The CDR3 coding sequence is TGTGCCAGCACCGAACAGGGGACAGGTCAGCCCCAGCATTTT.

This clone appeared once. At one end, the junction sequence differs from germline, possibly due to a read error. The chain combines TRBV19 with TRBJ2-6, with D possibly being TRBD1 or TRBD2 (5 bases each). This CDR3 comprises 12 residues. The germline gives CDR1 LNHDA, CDR2 SQIVND (reference sequence). The CDR3 region has the DNA TGTGCCAGTAGTAACGGGGCGAACGTCCTGACTTTC. It encodes CASSNGANVLTF.

The chain combines TRBV5-1 with TRBJ2-2; D perhaps matches TRBD1 (6 bases). The CDR3 totals 15 residues. Trimming took 4 bases from V and 4 from J, leaving 14 bases between them. Germline CDR1 reads SGHRS; CDR2 reads YFSETQ. This CDR3 reads CASSMDSRGTGELFF. CDR3 nucleotide sequence: TGCGCCAGCAGCATGGACAGCCGCGGCACCGGGGAGCTGTTTTTT. Combining the CDR3 with reference TRBV5-1 and TRBJ2-2 gives the whole variable domain KAGVTQTPRYLIKTRGQQVTLSCSPISGHRSVSWYQQTPGQGLQFLFEYFSETQRNKGNFPGRFSGRQFSNSRSEMNVSTLELGDSALYLCASSMDSRGTGELFFGEGSRLTVL.

The V call is TRBV11-3, the J call TRBJ2-4, with 8 nucleotides matching TRBD1. Germline V gives CDR1 SGHNT, CDR2 YENEEA. V shed 4 bases, J shed 8 bases, and the junction held 4 bases outside the gene matches. The CDR3 has 13 residues. The CDR3 sequence: CASSSGQGDIQYF. CDR3 nucleotide sequence: TGTGCCAGCAGCTCTGGACAGGGTGACATTCAGTACTTC. Looking up the rest from reference TRBV11-3 and TRBJ2-4 gives the full variable domain: EAGVVQSPRYKIIEKKQPVAFWCNPISGHNTLYWYLQNLGQGPELLIRYENEEAVDDSQLPKDRFSAERLKGVDSTLKIQPAELGDSAVYLCASSSGQGDIQYFGAGTRLSVL.

This chain uses TRBV6-1 with TRBJ1-4; tentatively, D is TRBD1 (6 bases). The CDR3 totals 15 residues. From germline, CDR1 is MNHNS and CDR2 SASEGT. The V end lost 6 bases, the J end lost 8 bases, and 19 bases lay between the germline ends. CDR3 region: CASRNSQGLGEKLFF. CDR3 DNA: TGTGCCAGCAGGAACTCCCAGGGGTTGGGAGAAAAACTGTTTTTT.

This clone was picked up one time. The chain is built from TRBV7-9 and TRBJ2-1; D might be TRBD1 (6 bases). The length of the CDR3 is 17 residues. V gave up 0 bases and J gave up 1 base, with 13 bases separating them. Per the germline V gene, CDR1 is SEHNR and CDR2 is FQNEAQ (reference sequence). In nucleotides, the CDR3 is TGTGCCAGCAGCTTAGCGGTAGGGCAGGGGTCCTACAATGAGCAGTTCTTC. Its protein is CASSLAVGQGSYNEQFF.

This chain links TRBV5-6 with TRBJ1-2; D is ambiguous. Trimming took off 2 bases at V and 2 bases at J, with 10 bases between the two ends. The CDR3 sequence is 14 residues long. The V gene's germline CDR1 is SGHDT and CDR2 YYEEEE. The DNA of the CDR3 is TGTGCCAGCAGCTTTGGGGTAACAAACTATGGCTACACCTTC. Amino acid sequence: CASSFGVTNYGYTF.

The chain joins TRBV9 to TRBJ2-5, with 7 nucleotides matching TRBD2. CDR1 SGDLS and CDR2 YYNGEE come from the germline V gene. The CDR3 consists of 14 residues. V lost 4 bases to trimming and J lost 5 bases; unmatched junction nucleotides: 8. The CDR3 nucleotides read TGTGCCAGCAGCCAGACGCAGGGAGGGGAGACCCAGTACTTC. This translates into CASSQTQGGETQYF.

CDR3: CASSPQTGTDTQYF. CDR3 nucleotides: TGTGCCAGTAGTCCTCAGACAGGGACCGATACGCAGTATTTT. This chain connects TRBV19 to TRBJ2-3, with 7 bases lining up with TRBD1. CDR1 and CDR2 (germline): LNHDA, SQIVND (reference sequence). This CDR3 comprises 14 residues. V trimming: 5 bases; J trimming: 6 bases; junction bases outside the gene matches: 8. Complete variable domain (other parts from reference TRBV19 and TRBJ2-3): DGGITQSPKYLFRKEGQNVTLSCEQNLNHDAMYWYRQDPGQGLRLIYYSQIVNDFQKGDIAEGYSVSREKKESFPLTVTSAQKNPTAFYLCASSPQTGTDTQYFGPGTRLTVL.

The chain recombines TRBV9 with TRBJ2-1; 10 bases fit TRBD1. The CDR3 loop spans 15 amino acids. Germline CDR1 and CDR2: SGDLS and YYNGEE. J lost 8 bases, V lost 0 bases, and 5 bases had no gene match. The CDR3 coding sequence is TGTGCCAGCAGCGTAGGACAGGGGGCGGGCGATGAGCAGTTCTTC. Protein product: CASSVGQGAGDEQFF.

This clone came up once. The chain carries TRBV11-3 and TRBJ2-6, with D unresolved. Looked up from germline, CDR1 is SGHNT and CDR2 is YENEEA. Trimming took off 1 base at V and 4 bases at J, with 14 bases between the two ends. There are 17 residues in the CDR3. CDR3 sequence: CASSLGPGPPGANVLTF. Written as DNA, the CDR3 is TGTGCCAGCAGCTTAGGTCCCGGCCCCCCCGGGGCCAACGTCCTGACTTTC.

V and J are TRBV2 and TRBJ2-5; D unresolved. CDR3 length: 13 amino acids. Germline V gene lookup returns CDR1 SNHLY and CDR2 FYNNEI. The V and J ends lost 5 bases and 1 base respectively, with 8 bases between them. CDR3 nucleotide sequence: TGTGCCAGCAGTCGAGACACCCAAGAGACCCAGTACTTC. Its translation is CASSRDTQETQYF.

CDR3 DNA: TGTGCCAGCAGCCCATTCCTGGCAGAGTATGGCTACACCTTC. It yields the protein CASSPFLAEYGYTF. The V and J genes are TRBV5-4 and TRBJ1-2; D is uncertain. This CDR3 spans 14 amino acids. Germline CDR1 and CDR2: SGHNT and YYREEE (reference sequence). Trimming took off 4 bases at V and 5 bases at J, with 15 bases between the two ends.

The chain carries TRBV27 and TRBJ1-4; possible D gene TRBD1, 5 bases. Germline V lookup: CDR1 MNHEY, CDR2 SMNVEV (reference sequence). Trimming cost V 3 bases and J 8 bases, with 10 bases left between them. This CDR3 has 13 amino acids. DNA for the CDR3: TGTGCCAGCAGTTTGACGTGGGGGGAAAAACTGTTTTTT. Protein: CASSLTWGEKLFF.

This rearrangement joins TRBV10-3 to TRBJ2-7; 9 positions match TRBD1. Trimming cost V 0 bases and J 2 bases; bases outside gene matches: 8. The germline V gene has CDR1 ENHRY and CDR2 SYGVKD. This CDR3 is 17 amino acids long. Written as DNA, the CDR3 is TGTGCCATCAGTGAGTCGGTGGGACAGGGCACTACCTACGAGCAGTACTTC. Translation: CAISESVGQGTTYEQYF.

The chain has TRBV19 and TRBJ2-2, with TRBD1 matching over 11 bases. CDR3 size: 16 residues. Germline V gene data show CDR1 as LNHDA and CDR2 as SQIVND (reference sequence). Losses at the gene ends were 4 bases for V and 5 bases for J; bases not matched to a gene: 6. The CDR3 DNA is TGTGCCAGTAGTACCGTCGGGACAGGGGGAACCGGGGAGCTGTTTTTT. The encoded protein is CASSTVGTGGTGELFF.

The V call is TRBV6-5, the J call TRBJ1-1, with D perhaps matching TRBD1 (5 bases). V was shortened by 5 bases and J by 1 base, with 5 bases between the two germline ends. Germline V gene lookup returns CDR1 MNHEY and CDR2 SVGAGI. There are 12 residues in the CDR3. The CDR3 spells CASSTGNTEAFF. CDR3 bases: TGTGCCAGCAGTACAGGGAACACTGAAGCTTTCTTT.

This clone was picked up one time. This chain uses TRBV7-6 with TRBJ1-2; the D is unclear. Germline loops: CDR1 SGHVS, CDR2 FNYEAQ. The CDR3 length is 14 residues. The V and J ends lost 4 bases and 6 bases respectively, with 15 bases between them. The CDR3 reads CASSSSPRADGYTF. CDR3 coding DNA: TGTGCCAGCAGCTCCAGCCCAAGGGCGGATGGCTACACCTTC. Full variable domain (rest looked up from reference TRBV7-6 and TRBJ1-2): GAGVSQSPRYKVTKRGQDVALRCDPISGHVSLYWYRQALGQGPEFLTYFNYEAQQDKSGLPNDRFSAERPEGSISTLTIQRTEQRDSAMYRCASSSSPRADGYTFGSGTRLTVV.

V usage is TRBV7-2 and J usage is TRBJ1-6; D is ambiguous. Germline lookup yields CDR1 SGHTA and CDR2 FQGNSA. The CDR3 spans 13 residues. The germline V and J ends were trimmed by 6 bases and 14 bases, with 17 bases remaining between them. CDR3 DNA: TGTGCCAGCAGTTCAAGCCGGGAGGGAGCCCTCCACTTT. Amino acids: CASSSSREGALHF.

This sequence joins TRBV7-2 and TRBJ2-7; TRBD2 aligns across 8 bases. J gave up 6 bases and V 0 bases, and 4 bases lay outside the gene matches. The length of the CDR3 is 14 residues. The germline V gene has CDR1 SGHTA and CDR2 FQGNSA. CDR3 in amino acids: CASSLAVAGTEQYF. The CDR3 region has the DNA TGTGCCAGCAGCTTAGCGGTAGCGGGAACCGAGCAGTACTTC.

This clone was picked up a small number of times. The rearrangement links TRBV19 to TRBJ1-5; D ambiguous. V lost 3 bases and J lost 5, with 8 bases in between. The CDR3 consists of 13 residues. Germline V gene sequence: CDR1 LNHDA, CDR2 SQIVND (reference sequence). The CDR3, as DNA: TGTGCCAGTAGTATCATCCCCGATCAGCCCCAGCATTTT. Its protein is CASSIIPDQPQHF. The full variable domain, rest sourced from reference TRBV19 and TRBJ1-5, is DGGITQSPKYLFRKEGQNVTLSCEQNLNHDAMYWYRQDPGQGLRLIYYSQIVNDFQKGDIAEGYSVSREKKESFPLTVTSAQKNPTAFYLCASSIIPDQPQHFGDGTRLSIL.

The chain combines TRBV5-1 with TRBJ1-3, with unresolved D. Germline V gene data show CDR1 as SGHRS and CDR2 as YFSETQ. The CDR3 consists of 15 residues. Trimming took off 4 bases at V and 3 bases at J, with 14 bases between the two ends. CDR3 nucleotides: TGCGCCAGCAGCCCGGATGAGGGTAATGGAAACACCATATATTTT. The encoded protein is CASSPDEGNGNTIYF.

The J gene is TRBJ1-2, the V gene TRBV19, with unresolved D. The CDR3 has 13 residues. Germline V gene data show CDR1 as LNHDA and CDR2 as SQIVND (reference sequence). V dropped 3 bases and J dropped 8 bases, with 13 bases sitting between them. DNA of the CDR3: TGTGCCAGTAGTATGAGGATTCGAGGGGGCTACACCTTC. Translating it yields CASSMRIRGGYTF.

This clone was detected once. V is TRBV5-1 and J is TRBJ2-7; D is ambiguous. The V end lost 0 bases, the J end lost 0 bases, and 4 bases lay between the germline ends. The CDR3 covers 13 residues. Germline V gene lookup returns CDR1 SGHRS and CDR2 YFSETQ. The CDR3 sequence is CASSLGSSYEQYF. Written as DNA, the CDR3 is TGCGCCAGCAGCTTGGGTAGCTCCTACGAGCAGTACTTC.